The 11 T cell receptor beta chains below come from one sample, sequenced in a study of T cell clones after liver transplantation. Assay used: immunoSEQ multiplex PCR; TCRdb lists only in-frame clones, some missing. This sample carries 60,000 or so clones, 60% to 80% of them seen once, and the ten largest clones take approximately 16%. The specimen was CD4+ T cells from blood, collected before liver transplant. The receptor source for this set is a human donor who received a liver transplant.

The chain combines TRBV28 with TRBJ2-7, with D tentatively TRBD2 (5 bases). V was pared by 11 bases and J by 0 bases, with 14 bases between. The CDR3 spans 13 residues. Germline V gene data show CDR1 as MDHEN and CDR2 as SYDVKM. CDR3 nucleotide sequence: TGTGCCGCCGTCGGACTGTCCTCCTACGAGCAGTACTTC. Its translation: CAAVGLSSYEQYF.

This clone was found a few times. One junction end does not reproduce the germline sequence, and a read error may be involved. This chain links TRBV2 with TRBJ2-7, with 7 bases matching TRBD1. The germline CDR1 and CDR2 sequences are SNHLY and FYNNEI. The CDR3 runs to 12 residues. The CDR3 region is CASIDRAYVQYF. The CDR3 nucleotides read TGTGCCAGCATAGACAGGGCCTACGTGCAGTACTTC.

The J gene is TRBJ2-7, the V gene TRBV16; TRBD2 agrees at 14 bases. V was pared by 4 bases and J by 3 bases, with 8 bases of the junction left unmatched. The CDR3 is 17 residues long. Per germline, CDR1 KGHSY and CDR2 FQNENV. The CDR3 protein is CASSRLGLAGENYEQYF. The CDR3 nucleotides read TGTGCCAGCAGCCGCCTGGGACTAGCGGGGGAGAACTACGAGCAGTACTTC.

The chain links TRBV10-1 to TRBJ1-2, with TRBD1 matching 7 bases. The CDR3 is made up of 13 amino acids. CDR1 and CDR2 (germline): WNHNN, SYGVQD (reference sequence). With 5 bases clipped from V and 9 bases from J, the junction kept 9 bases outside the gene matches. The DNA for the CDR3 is TGCGCCAGCAGTTTCTCCGGGACAGACCGCTACACCTTC. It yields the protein CASSFSGTDRYTF.

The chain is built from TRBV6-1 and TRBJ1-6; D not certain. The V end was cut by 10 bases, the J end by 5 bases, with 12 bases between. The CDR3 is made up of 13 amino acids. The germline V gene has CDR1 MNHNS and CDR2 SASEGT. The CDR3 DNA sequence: TGTGCCACCTACCCAGGAAATAATTCACCCCTCCACTTT. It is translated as CATYPGNNSPLHF.

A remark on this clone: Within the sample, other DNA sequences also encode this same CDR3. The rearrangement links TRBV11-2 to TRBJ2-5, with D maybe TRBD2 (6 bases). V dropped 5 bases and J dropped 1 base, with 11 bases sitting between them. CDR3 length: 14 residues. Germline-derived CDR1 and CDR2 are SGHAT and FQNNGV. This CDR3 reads CASSPGLLQETQYF. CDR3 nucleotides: TGTGCCAGCAGCCCGGGACTTCTCCAAGAGACCCAGTACTTC.

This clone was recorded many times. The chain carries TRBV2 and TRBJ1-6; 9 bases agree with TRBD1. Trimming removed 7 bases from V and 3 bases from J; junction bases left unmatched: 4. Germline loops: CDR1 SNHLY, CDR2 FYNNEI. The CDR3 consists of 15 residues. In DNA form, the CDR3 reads TGTGCCAGCAATCCGGGACAGGGCTATAATTCACCCCTCCACTTT. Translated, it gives CASNPGQGYNSPLHF.

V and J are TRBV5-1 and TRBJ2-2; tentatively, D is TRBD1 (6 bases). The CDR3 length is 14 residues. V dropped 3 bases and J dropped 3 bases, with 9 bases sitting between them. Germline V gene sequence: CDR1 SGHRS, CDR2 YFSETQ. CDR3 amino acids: CASSSWTDTGELFF. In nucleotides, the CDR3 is TGCGCCAGCAGCTCGTGGACAGACACCGGGGAGCTGTTTTTT.

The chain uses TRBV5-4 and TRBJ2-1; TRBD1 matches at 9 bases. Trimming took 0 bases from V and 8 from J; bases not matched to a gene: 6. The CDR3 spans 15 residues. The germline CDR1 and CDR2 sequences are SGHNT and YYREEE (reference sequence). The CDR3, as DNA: TGTGCCAGCAGCTTGGGACAGGGGGTGTGGGATGAGCAGTTCTTC. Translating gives CASSLGQGVWDEQFF.

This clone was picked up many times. The DNA for the CDR3 is TGTGCCAGCAGTGCAGACTTCTACGAGCAGTACTTC. Translation: CASSADFYEQYF. The rearrangement joins TRBV6-1 to TRBJ2-7, with D unclear. From germline, CDR1 is MNHNS and CDR2 SASEGT. V lost 4 bases, J lost 3 bases, and 7 bases lay in between. The CDR3 spans 12 residues.

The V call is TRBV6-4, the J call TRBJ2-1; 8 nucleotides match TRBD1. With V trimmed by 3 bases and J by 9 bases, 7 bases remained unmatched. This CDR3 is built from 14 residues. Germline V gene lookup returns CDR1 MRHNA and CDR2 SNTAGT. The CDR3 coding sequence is TGTGCCAGCAGTGAAAGGGGACAGGCGGGTGAGCAGTTCTTC. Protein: CASSERGQAGEQFF.